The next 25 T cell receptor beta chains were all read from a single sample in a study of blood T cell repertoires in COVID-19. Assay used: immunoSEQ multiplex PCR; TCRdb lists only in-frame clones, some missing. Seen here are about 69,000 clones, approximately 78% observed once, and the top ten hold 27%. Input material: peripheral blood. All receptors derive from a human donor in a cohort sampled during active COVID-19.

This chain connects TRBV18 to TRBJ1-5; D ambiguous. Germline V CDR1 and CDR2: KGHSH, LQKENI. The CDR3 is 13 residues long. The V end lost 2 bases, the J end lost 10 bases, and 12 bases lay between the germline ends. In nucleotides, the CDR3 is TGTGCCAGCTCACCAAGCCCTGTCAAACCCCAGCATTTT. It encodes CASSPSPVKPQHF.

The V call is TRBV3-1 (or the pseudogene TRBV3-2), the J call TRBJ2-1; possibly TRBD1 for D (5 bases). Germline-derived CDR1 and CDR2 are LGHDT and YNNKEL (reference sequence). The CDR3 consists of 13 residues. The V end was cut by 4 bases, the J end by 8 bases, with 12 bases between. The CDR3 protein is CASSPQGGDEQFF. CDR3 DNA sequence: TGTGCCAGCAGCCCGCAGGGTGGGGATGAGCAGTTCTTC.

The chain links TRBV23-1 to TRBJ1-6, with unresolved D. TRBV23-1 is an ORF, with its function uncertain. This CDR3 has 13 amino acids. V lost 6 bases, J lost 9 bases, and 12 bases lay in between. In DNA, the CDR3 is TGCGCCAGCAGCACCAGTGTTGGTTCACCCCTCCACTTT. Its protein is CASSTSVGSPLHF.

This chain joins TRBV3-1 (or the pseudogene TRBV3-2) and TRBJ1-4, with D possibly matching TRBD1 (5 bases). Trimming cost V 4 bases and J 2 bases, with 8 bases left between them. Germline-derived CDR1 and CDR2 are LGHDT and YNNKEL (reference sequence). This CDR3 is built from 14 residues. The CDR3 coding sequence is TGTGCCAGCAGCCTTGGGGGGACTAATGAAAAACTGTTTTTT. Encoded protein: CASSLGGTNEKLFF.

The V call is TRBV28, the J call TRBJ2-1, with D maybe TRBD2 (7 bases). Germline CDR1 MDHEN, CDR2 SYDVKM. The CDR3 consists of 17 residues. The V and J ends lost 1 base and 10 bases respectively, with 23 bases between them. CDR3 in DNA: TGTGCCAGCAGTTTATTTACGGGGGGCCCTCGGGATGGGGAGCAGTTCTTC. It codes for CASSLFTGGPRDGEQFF.

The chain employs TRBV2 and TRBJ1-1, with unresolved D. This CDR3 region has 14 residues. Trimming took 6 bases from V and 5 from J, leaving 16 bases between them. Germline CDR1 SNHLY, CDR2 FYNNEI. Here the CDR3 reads CASRVSPVATEAFF. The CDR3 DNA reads TGTGCCAGCAGAGTGTCCCCCGTGGCAACTGAAGCTTTCTTT.

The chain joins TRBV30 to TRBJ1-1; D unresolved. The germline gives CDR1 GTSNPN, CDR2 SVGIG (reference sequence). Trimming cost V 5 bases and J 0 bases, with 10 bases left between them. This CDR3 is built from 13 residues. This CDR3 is CAWAPGVNTEAFF. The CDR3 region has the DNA TGTGCCTGGGCCCCGGGAGTGAACACTGAAGCTTTCTTT.

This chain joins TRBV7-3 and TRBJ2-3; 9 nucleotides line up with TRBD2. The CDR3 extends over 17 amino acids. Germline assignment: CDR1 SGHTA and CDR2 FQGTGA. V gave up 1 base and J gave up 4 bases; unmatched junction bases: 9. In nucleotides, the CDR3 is TGTGCCAGCAGCTTAAGGTCGGGGGCGGGGGGGGCAGATACGCAGTATTTT. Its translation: CASSLRSGAGGADTQYF.

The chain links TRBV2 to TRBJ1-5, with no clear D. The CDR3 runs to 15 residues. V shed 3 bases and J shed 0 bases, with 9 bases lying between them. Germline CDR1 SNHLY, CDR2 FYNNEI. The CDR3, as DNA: TGTGCCAGCAGTGACTCGAGCGATAGCAATCAGCCCCAGCATTTT. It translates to CASSDSSDSNQPQHF.

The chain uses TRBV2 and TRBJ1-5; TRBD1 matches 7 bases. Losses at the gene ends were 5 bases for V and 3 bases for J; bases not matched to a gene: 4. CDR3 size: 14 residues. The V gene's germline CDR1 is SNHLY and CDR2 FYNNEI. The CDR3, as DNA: TGTGCCAGCAGTACACAGGGGTCCAATCAGCCCCAGCATTTT. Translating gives CASSTQGSNQPQHF.

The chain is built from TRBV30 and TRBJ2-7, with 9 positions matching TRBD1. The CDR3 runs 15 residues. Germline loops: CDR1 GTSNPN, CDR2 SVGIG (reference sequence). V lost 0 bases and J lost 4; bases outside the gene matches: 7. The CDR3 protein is CAWSVLGQGIYEQYF. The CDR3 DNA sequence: TGTGCCTGGAGTGTACTGGGACAGGGAATTTACGAGCAGTACTTC.

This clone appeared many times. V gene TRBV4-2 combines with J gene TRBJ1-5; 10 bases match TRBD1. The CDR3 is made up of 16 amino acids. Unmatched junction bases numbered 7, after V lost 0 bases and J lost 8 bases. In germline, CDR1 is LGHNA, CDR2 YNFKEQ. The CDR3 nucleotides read TGTGCCAGCAGCCAAGATTTAGGGACAGGGGTAAAGCCCCAGCATTTT. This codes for CASSQDLGTGVKPQHF.

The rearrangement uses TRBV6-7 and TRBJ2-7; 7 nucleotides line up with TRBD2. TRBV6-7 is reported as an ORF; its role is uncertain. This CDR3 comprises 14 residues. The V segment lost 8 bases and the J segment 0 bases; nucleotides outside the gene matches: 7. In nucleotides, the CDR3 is TGTGCCAGCCGCCGGGGGGTAGCCTCCTACGAGCAGTACTTC. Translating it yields CASRRGVASYEQYF.

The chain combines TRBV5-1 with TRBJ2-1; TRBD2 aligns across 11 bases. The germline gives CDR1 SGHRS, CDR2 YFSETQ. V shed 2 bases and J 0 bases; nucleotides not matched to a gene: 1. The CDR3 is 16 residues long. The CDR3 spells CASSFTSGSSYNEQFF. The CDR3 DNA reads TGCGCCAGCAGCTTTACTAGCGGGAGCTCCTACAATGAGCAGTTCTTC.

The CDR3, as DNA: TGTGCCTGGAGTCCTCGAGTCGTTAGCACAGATACGCAGTATTTT. Residues: CAWSPRVVSTDTQYF. The J gene is TRBJ2-3, the V gene TRBV30; D is ambiguous. V lost 2 bases and J lost 0, with 12 bases in between. The CDR3 covers 15 residues. CDR1 GTSNPN and CDR2 SVGIG come from the germline V gene (reference sequence).

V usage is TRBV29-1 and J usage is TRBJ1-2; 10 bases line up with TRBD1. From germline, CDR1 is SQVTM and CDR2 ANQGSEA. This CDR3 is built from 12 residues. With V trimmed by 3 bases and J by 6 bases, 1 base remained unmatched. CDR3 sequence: CSVDGTGDGYTF. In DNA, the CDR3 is TGCAGCGTTGATGGGACAGGGGATGGCTACACCTTC.

CDR3 nucleotide sequence: TGTGCCAGCAGCCAAGAGACGGGACAGGGTCGTTGGCCCCAGCATTTT. Its protein product is CASSQETGQGRWPQHF. The chain has TRBV3-1 (or the pseudogene TRBV3-2) and TRBJ1-5, with TRBD1 matching over 9 bases. This CDR3 is 16 amino acids long. The V segment lost 0 bases and the J segment 9 bases; nucleotides outside the gene matches: 9. Germline-derived CDR1 and CDR2 are LGHDT and YNNKEL (reference sequence).

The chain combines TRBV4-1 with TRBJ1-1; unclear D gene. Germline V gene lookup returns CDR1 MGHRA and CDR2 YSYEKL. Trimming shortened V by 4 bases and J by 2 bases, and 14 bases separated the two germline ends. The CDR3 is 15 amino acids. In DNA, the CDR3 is TGCGCCAGCAGCCCGCGCGGGGTACACAACACTGAAGCTTTCTTT. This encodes CASSPRGVHNTEAFF.

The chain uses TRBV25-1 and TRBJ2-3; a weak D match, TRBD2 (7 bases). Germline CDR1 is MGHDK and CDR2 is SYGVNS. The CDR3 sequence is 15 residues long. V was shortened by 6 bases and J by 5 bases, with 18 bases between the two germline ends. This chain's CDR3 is CASSPRGARGDTQYF. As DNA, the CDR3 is TGTGCCAGCAGCCCCCGGGGGGCGAGGGGAGATACGCAGTATTTT.

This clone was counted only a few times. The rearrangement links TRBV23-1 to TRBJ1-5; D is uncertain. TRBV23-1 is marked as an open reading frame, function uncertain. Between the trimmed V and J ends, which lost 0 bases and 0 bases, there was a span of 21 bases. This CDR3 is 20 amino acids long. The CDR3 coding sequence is TGCGCCAGCAGTCAATCGATGGCGGTAAAAGGACTCGATAGCAATCAGCCCCAGCATTTT. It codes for CASSQSMAVKGLDSNQPQHF.

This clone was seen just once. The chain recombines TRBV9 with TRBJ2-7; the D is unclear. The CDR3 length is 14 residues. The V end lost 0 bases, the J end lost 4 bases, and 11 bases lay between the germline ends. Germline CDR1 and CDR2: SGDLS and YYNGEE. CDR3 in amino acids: CASSVEAELYEQYF. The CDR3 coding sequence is TGTGCCAGCAGCGTAGAAGCCGAGCTATACGAGCAGTACTTC. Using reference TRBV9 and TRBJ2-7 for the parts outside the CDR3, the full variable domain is DSGVTQTPKHLITATGQRVTLRCSPRSGDLSVYWYQQSLDQGLQFLIQYYNGEERAKGNILERFSAQQFPDLHSELNLSSLELGDSALYFCASSVEAELYEQYFGPGTRLTVT.

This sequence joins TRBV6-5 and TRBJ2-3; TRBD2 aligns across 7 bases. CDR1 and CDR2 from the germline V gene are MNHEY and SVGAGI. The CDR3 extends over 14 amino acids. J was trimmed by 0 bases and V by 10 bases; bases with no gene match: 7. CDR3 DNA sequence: TGTGCCACCTCCTTCGGGGGGAGCACAGATACGCAGTATTTT. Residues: CATSFGGSTDTQYF.

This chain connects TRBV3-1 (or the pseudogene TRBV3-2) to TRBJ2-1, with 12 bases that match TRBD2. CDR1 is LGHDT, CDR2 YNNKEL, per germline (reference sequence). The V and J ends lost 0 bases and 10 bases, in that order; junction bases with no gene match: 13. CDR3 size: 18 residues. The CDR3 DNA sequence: TGTGCCAGCAGCCAAGATAGGGAACTACTAGCGGGGGGATGGGAGCAGTTCTTC. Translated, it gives CASSQDRELLAGGWEQFF.

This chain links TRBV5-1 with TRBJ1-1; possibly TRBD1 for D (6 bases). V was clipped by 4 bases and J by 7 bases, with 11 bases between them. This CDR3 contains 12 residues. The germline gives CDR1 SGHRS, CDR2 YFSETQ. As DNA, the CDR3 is TGCGCCAGCAGCCCATTGACAGGTGAAGCTTTCTTT. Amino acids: CASSPLTGEAFF.

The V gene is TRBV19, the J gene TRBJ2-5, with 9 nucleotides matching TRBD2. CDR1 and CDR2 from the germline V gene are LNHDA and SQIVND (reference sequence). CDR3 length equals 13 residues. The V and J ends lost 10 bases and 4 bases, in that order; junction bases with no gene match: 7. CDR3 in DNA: TGTGCCACCCAGACTAGCGGAGGAGAGACCCAGTACTTC. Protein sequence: CATQTSGGETQYF.